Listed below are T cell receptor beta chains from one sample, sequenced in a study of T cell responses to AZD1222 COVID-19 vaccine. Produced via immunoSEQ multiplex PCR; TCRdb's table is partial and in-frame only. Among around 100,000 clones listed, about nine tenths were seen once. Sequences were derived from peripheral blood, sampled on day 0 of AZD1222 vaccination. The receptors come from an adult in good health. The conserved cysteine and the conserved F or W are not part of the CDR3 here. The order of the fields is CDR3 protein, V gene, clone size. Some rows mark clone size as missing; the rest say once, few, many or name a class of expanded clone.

CDR3 protein: AWSPGWAGELF; V gene: TRBV30; clone size: -
CDR3 protein: AVIWRGEQY; V gene: TRBV30; clone size: -
CDR3 protein: AISKGGGYT; V gene: TRBV10-3; clone size: -
CDR3 protein: ASSREVLLNSPLH; V gene: TRBV7-9; clone size: -
CDR3 protein: ASSLTGTLWVQPQH; V gene: TRBV2; clone size: -
CDR3 protein: ASSIDSSGRAGDGELF; V gene: TRBV19; clone size: -
CDR3 protein: ASSLASSGKGEQF; V gene: TRBV28; clone size: -
CDR3 protein: ASSHGPGLAGVGSYNEQF; V gene: TRBV14; clone size: -
CDR3 protein: ASSPDREGYGYT; V gene: TRBV5-6; clone size: -
CDR3 protein: ASSLRGTSGPTYNEQF; V gene: TRBV7-3; clone size: few
CDR3 protein: ASTSGQGTHEQF; V gene: TRBV18; clone size: once
CDR3 protein: ASSHDYKIYEQY; V gene: TRBV7-9; clone size: -
CDR3 protein: SLGTGTEAF; V gene: TRBV20-1; clone size: -
CDR3 protein: ASSLRLTDTQY; V gene: TRBV27; clone size: -
CDR3 protein: ASSRGIVGGEQY; V gene: TRBV5-1; clone size: -
CDR3 protein: ASSLGRQSEQY; V gene: TRBV7-9; clone size: -